The entry that follows covers one TCR beta chain sequence. Its antigen remains unknown. The data originate from a study of shared clonotypes between healthy human individuals. Points from the study as a whole: What naive subsets generally showed was a larger estimated richness than memory subsets showed.

Every donor was a Caucasian adult from Nashville, Tennessee. Assay used: immunoSEQ multiplex PCR; TCRdb lists only in-frame clones, some missing. The sample records some 2,500,000 clones, 85% to 95% being singletons. Germline-derived CDR1 and CDR2 are WNHNN and SYGVQD (reference sequence). Trimming removed 5 bases from V and 3 bases from J; junction bases left unmatched: 11. The CDR3 consists of 18 residues. The chain couples TRBV10-1 to TRBJ2-2; 11 bases are shared with TRBD2. Sequenced: naive CD4+ T cells from PBMCs. Subset here: CD45RA+ positively selected. This clonotype was obtained from a man between 18 and 35 years old in good health. Some clones in this sample may be carry-over from other donors' samples. The CDR3 loop reads CASSPGTSGTIYTGELFF. Written as DNA, the CDR3 is TGCGCCAGCAGTCCCGGGACTAGCGGTACTATATACACCGGGGAGCTGTTTTTT.